The 4 T cell receptor beta chains listed next were all sequenced from one sample in a study of siplizumab effects on memory and regulatory T cells. Assay used: immunoSEQ multiplex PCR; TCRdb lists only in-frame clones, some missing. The sample includes roughly 100,000 clones, roughly 92% of them seen just once. Sequenced input: Tregs sorted from blood. Receptors were obtained from a human donor in good health.

V and J are TRBV7-2 and TRBJ1-5; no firm D call. The CDR3 sequence is 14 residues long. Germline V lookup: CDR1 SGHTA, CDR2 FQGNSA. V was cut by 5 bases and J by 1 base, with 9 bases left in between. The chain's CDR3 is CASSPGPSNQPQHF. As DNA, the CDR3 is TGTGCCAGCAGCCCGGGCCCCAGCAATCAGCCCCAGCATTTT. Full variable domain (missing parts from reference TRBV7-2 and TRBJ1-5): GAGVSQSPSNKVTEKGKDVELRCDPISGHTALYWYRQSLGQGLEFLIYFQGNSAPDKSGLPSDRFSAERTGGSVSTLTIQRTQQEDSAVYLCASSPGPSNQPQHFGDGTRLSIL.

This chain links TRBV6-4 with TRBJ1-1; 7 bases line up with TRBD1. The germline CDR1 and CDR2 sequences are MRHNA and SNTAGT. The V and J ends lost 3 bases and 2 bases, in that order; junction bases with no gene match: 3. The CDR3 is made up of 14 amino acids. CDR3 sequence (DNA): TGTGCCAGCAGTGAACAGGGGCATAACACTGAAGCTTTCTTT. Translating it yields CASSEQGHNTEAFF.

The chain combines TRBV27 with TRBJ1-3; D call uncertain. The CDR3 loop spans 17 amino acids. Per the germline V gene, CDR1 is MNHEY and CDR2 is SMNVEV (reference sequence). Trimming took 1 base from V and 4 from J, leaving 17 bases between them. CDR3 protein: CASSLLRRRGTGNTIYF. The DNA for the CDR3 is TGTGCCAGCAGTTTATTAAGGAGGCGGGGAACGGGAAACACCATATATTTT.

This sequence joins TRBV9 and TRBJ2-1; a weak D match, TRBD2 (6 bases). The CDR3 covers 15 residues. The V end was cut by 0 bases, the J end by 2 bases, with 9 bases between. CDR1 SGDLS and CDR2 YYNGEE come from the germline V gene. DNA of the CDR3: TGTGCCAGCAGCGTAGGAAGACTAGCCTACAATGAGCAGTTCTTC. Its translation: CASSVGRLAYNEQFF.